The 25 T cell receptor beta chains in this list originate from one sample, sequenced in a study of tumor-infiltrating lymphocytes in primary liver carcinoma. Blood RNA came from unsorted whole blood; germline DNA was also extracted. Total RNA (roughly 530 ng) served as template for TCR beta cDNA synthesis primed by a constant-region primer. Sequencing libraries for TCR beta derived from three nested multiplex PCR rounds that used slightly modified ARM-PCR. Running roughly 10 cycles apiece, the first two PCR rounds relied on TRBV1-TRBV30 forward primers together with a C-beta reverse primer. TCRdb recomputed calls from the multiplex PCR reads with MiXCR, one row per CDR3 protein. Seen here are about 200,000 distinct CDR3 sequences, less than 70% observed once, and the top ten hold roughly 6.8%. Specimen: peripheral blood. The source is a woman aged 60-75 years with primary liver carcinoma and hepatitis B virus infection.

This clonotype was counted many times. This chain joins TRBV6-2 or TRBV6-3 and TRBJ1-4; D uncertain. CDR3 length equals 12 residues. The V end was cut by 8 bases, the J end by 7 bases, with 11 bases between. Germline V lookup: CDR1 MNHEY, CDR2 SVGEGT. The CDR3 bases are TGTGCCAGCCGTATGGGGAGTGAAAAACTGTTTTTT. Translation gives CASRMGSEKLFF.

Worth noting for this clonotype: A much larger clone differs by one base, so this may be a read error. This sequence joins TRBV6-5 and TRBJ2-1; a possible D gene is TRBD1 (6 bases). This CDR3 spans 16 amino acids. The V gene's germline CDR1 is MNHEY and CDR2 SVGAGI. The ends were cut back, 5 bases at V and 1 base at J, with 15 bases in the middle. CDR3 DNA: TGTGCCAGCAGTGTGGCAGGGGTTTATTCCTACAATGAGCAGTTCTTC. It encodes CASSVAGVYSYNEQFF.

Remarks on this clonotype: A clone one base away is much larger, so this may be a read error. The V call is TRBV6-1, the J call TRBJ1-2; 7 positions agree with TRBD1. The CDR3 consists of 14 residues. J gave up 4 bases and V 4 bases, and 6 bases lay outside the gene matches. In germline, CDR1 is MNHNS, CDR2 SASEGT. As DNA, the CDR3 is TGTGCCAGCAGTGGCGGGACAGTGATCTATGGCTACACCTTC. This codes for CASSGGTVIYGYTF.

J is TRBJ1-1 and V is TRBV28, with a possible D match to TRBD1 (6 bases). The ends were cut back, 3 bases at V and 10 bases at J, with 15 bases in the middle. This CDR3 is built from 13 residues. Germline V gives CDR1 MDHEN, CDR2 SYDVKM. CDR3 in DNA: TGTGCCAGCAGTTTCCCAGGGGAGAGTGGAGCTTTCTTT. As protein: CASSFPGESGAFF.

Note on this clonotype: Because it lacks the conserved phenylalanine or tryptophan at the end, this CDR3 is likely a read error. V is TRBV12-3 or TRBV12-4 and J is TRBJ2-1; tentatively, D is TRBD1 or TRBD2 (6 bases each). V lost 7 bases and J lost 4, with 32 bases in between. The CDR3 length is 20 residues. CDR3 DNA: TGTGCCAGCATAGTGGGCCAAGGGGGGAGATGGGCAGGGTCATACAATGAGCAGTTCTCC. Translated: CASIVGQGGRWAGSYNEQFS.

The rearrangement links TRBV6-1 to TRBJ2-3; D perhaps matches TRBD2 (5 bases). Germline-derived CDR1 and CDR2 are MNHNS and SASEGT. The CDR3 has 17 residues. V was trimmed by 0 bases and J by 2 bases, leaving 15 bases between them. CDR3 loop: CASSEAIGLAVTDTQYF. The CDR3 region has the DNA TGTGCCAGCAGTGAAGCTATCGGCCTAGCAGTCACAGATACGCAGTATTTT.

This clonotype was found a few times. The chain carries TRBV12-3 or TRBV12-4 and TRBJ2-4, with D tentatively TRBD1 or TRBD2 (6 bases each). The CDR3 consists of 15 residues. V was cut by 1 base and J by 7 bases, with 14 bases left in between. The CDR3 DNA sequence: TGTGCCAGCAGTTTAGTTTCGGGGGCGCGGAACATTCAGTACTTC. This encodes CASSLVSGARNIQYF.

The chain employs TRBV28 and TRBJ2-1, with 9 bases that match TRBD2. This CDR3 comprises 16 residues. J lost 11 bases, V lost 4 bases, and 15 bases had no gene match. The germline CDR1 and CDR2 sequences are MDHEN and SYDVKM. The CDR3 coding sequence is TGTGCCAGCAGTTCACGGCGGGGACTAGCAGGAAATAAGCAGTTCTTC. It is translated as CASSSRRGLAGNKQFF.

In its sample, this clonotype was seen once. The V call is TRBV6-2 or TRBV6-3, the J call TRBJ2-1; weak D call: TRBD2 (6 bases). Looked up from germline, CDR1 is MNHEY and CDR2 is SVGEGT. With 1 base removed from V and 5 bases from J, the gap between germline ends came to 15 bases. CDR3 length: 16 amino acids. The CDR3: CASSYFKRAGHNEQFF. As DNA, the CDR3 is TGTGCCAGCAGTTACTTTAAGCGGGCTGGCCACAATGAGCAGTTCTTC.

Only one count was recorded for this clonotype. This CDR3 is missing its conserved last phenylalanine or tryptophan, likely due to a read error. J is TRBJ2-2 and V is TRBV11-1, with D perhaps TRBD2 (6 bases). The CDR3 is made up of 14 amino acids. Germline CDR1 SGHAT, CDR2 FQDESV (reference sequence). The CDR3 sequence: CVSSLPPRDGELFI. The CDR3 region has the DNA TGTGTCAGCAGCTTACCCCCGCGGGACGGGGAGCTGTTTATT.

In its sample, this clonotype was seen once. Because the CDR3 is missing its conserved closing phenylalanine or tryptophan, this is likely a read error. The V and J genes are TRBV5-1 and TRBJ2-1; 11 bases are shared with TRBD2. In germline, CDR1 is SGHRS, CDR2 YFSETQ. V dropped 4 bases and J dropped 6; count of bases not matched to a gene: 3. The CDR3 spans 14 residues. The CDR3 loop reads CASSVSGRANEQFL. Here the CDR3 DNA reads TGCGCCAGCAGCGTTAGCGGGAGGGCCAATGAGCAGTTCCTC.

This clonotype was observed a few times. The chain couples TRBV28 to TRBJ2-1, with D perhaps matching TRBD2 (6 bases). The CDR3 covers 14 residues. CDR1 MDHEN and CDR2 SYDVKM come from the germline V gene. Trimming pared 6 bases from V and 0 bases from J, leaving 9 bases between. The CDR3 region is CASRRTNSYNEQFF. The DNA for the CDR3 is TGTGCCAGCAGAAGGACTAACTCCTACAATGAGCAGTTCTTC.

The V gene is TRBV11-2, the J gene TRBJ2-5, with 9 bases aligning to TRBD1. CDR1 is SGHAT and CDR2 is FQNNGV in the germline V gene. The V and J ends lost 4 bases and 5 bases, in that order; junction bases with no gene match: 8. The CDR3 loop spans 15 amino acids. This CDR3 reads CASSYRDREGETQYF. The CDR3 DNA is TGTGCCAGCAGCTACAGGGACAGGGAAGGGGAGACCCAGTACTTC.

Comment on this clonotype: The CDR3 does not close with the conserved phenylalanine or tryptophan, likely indicating a read error. This sequence joins TRBV4-1 and TRBJ2-4; D is unclear. Per germline, CDR1 MGHRA and CDR2 YSYEKL. The length of the CDR3 is 16 residues. The chain's CDR3 is CASSQERGQAKDIQYS. The DNA of the CDR3 is TGCGCCAGCAGCCAAGAACGAGGTCAGGCCAAAGACATTCAGTACTCC.

In the case of this clonotype: An end of the junction differs from the germline gene, which may be a read error. The chain uses TRBV4-2 and TRBJ2-5; 8 bases are shared with TRBD2. Germline CDR1 is LGHNA and CDR2 is YNFKEQ. The CDR3 contains 17 residues. The CDR3 here is CACSQTGTRNFPETQYF. CDR3 sequence (DNA): TGTGCCTGCAGCCAAACCGGGACTAGGAATTTCCCAGAGACCCAGTACTTC.

A remark on this clonotype: This sequence may be a read error, since a much larger clone differs from it by one base. The CDR3 region is CASSPGVPGRRETQYF. The CDR3 DNA reads TGTGCCAGCAGCCCTGGGGTCCCGGGAAGACGAGAGACCCAGTACTTC. The rearrangement links TRBV5-4 to TRBJ2-5; maybe TRBD2 (5 bases). V was trimmed by 4 bases and J by 4 bases, leaving 20 bases between them. The CDR3 contains 16 residues. Germline V gene data show CDR1 as SGHNT and CDR2 as YYREEE (reference sequence).

As to this clonotype: A read error may be the cause here, since a much bigger clone is one base away. The conserved closing phenylalanine or tryptophan is absent in this CDR3, likely reflecting a read error. V is TRBV14 and J is TRBJ1-2, with a weak D call TRBD1 (5 bases). Trimming took 3 bases from V and 8 from J, leaving 16 bases between them. There are 14 residues in the CDR3. Germline CDR1 is SGHDN and CDR2 is FVKESK. The CDR3 nucleotides read TGTGCCAGCAGCCAGGCCCAGGGAATGGGAGGCTACACCTTA. Its translation: CASSQAQGMGGYTL.

With regard to this clonotype: At one end, the junction sequence differs from germline, possibly due to a read error. This sequence joins TRBV11-1 and TRBJ2-6; tentatively, D is TRBD2 (6 bases). This CDR3 has 16 residues. Germline CDR1 SGHAT, CDR2 FQDESV (reference sequence). CDR3: CASSFTADYGANVLTF. The CDR3 DNA reads as TGTGCAAGCAGCTTCACGGCGGACTATGGGGCCAACGTCCTGACTTTC.

A note on this clonotype: This may stem from a read error, because a much larger clone lies one nucleotide away. The J gene is TRBJ1-2, the V gene TRBV6-5; unclear D gene. The CDR3 spans 13 residues. CDR1 is MNHEY and CDR2 is SVGAGI in the germline V gene. Trimming removed 4 bases at V and 3 bases at J, with 9 bases between. CDR3 residues: CASSSTKDYGYTF. The CDR3 nucleotides read TGTGCCAGCAGTTCTACAAAGGACTATGGCTACACCTTC.

In regard to this clonotype: This could be a read error, since a much larger clone is one nucleotide away. The CDR3 sequence: CASSRERNSNTEAFF. The CDR3 DNA reads as TGTGCCAGCAGTCGGGAGAGGAATTCGAACACTGAAGCTTTCTTT. The gene calls are TRBV6-5 and TRBJ1-1; no firm D call. Trimming left V 5 bases short and J 1 base short, with 14 bases between. The CDR3 covers 15 residues. Germline-derived CDR1 and CDR2 are MNHEY and SVGAGI.

This clonotype was counted ten times or more. This rearrangement joins TRBV6-5 to TRBJ2-7; D gene ambiguous. Germline V gene sequence: CDR1 MNHEY, CDR2 SVGAGI. This CDR3 region has 13 residues. Between the trimmed V and J ends, which lost 5 bases and 0 bases, there was a span of 8 bases. The CDR3 loop is CASSPHSSYEQYF. In DNA, the CDR3 is TGTGCCAGCAGTCCCCACTCCTCCTACGAGCAGTACTTC.

About this clonotype itself: Possible read error: a much larger clone is one base away. The gene calls are TRBV4-1 and TRBJ1-5; the D gene is possibly TRBD1 (6 bases). This CDR3 has 15 residues. Germline V CDR1 and CDR2: MGHRA, YSYEKL. The CDR3 loop is CASSQGGLGNLPQHF. As DNA, the CDR3 is TGTGCCAGCAGCCAAGGGGGTTTGGGCAATCTGCCCCAGCATTTT.

In this sample, this clonotype turned up once. The gene calls are TRBV7-9 and TRBJ2-7; a possible D gene is TRBD2 (5 bases). Germline CDR1 SEHNR, CDR2 FQNEAQ (reference sequence). CDR3 length: 16 amino acids. V gave up 7 bases and J gave up 0 bases, with 19 bases separating them. CDR3 coding DNA: TGTGCCAGCACCTTGCGTTCTGCGGGTGGCTCCTACGAGCAGTACTTC. It is translated as CASTLRSAGGSYEQYF.

Concerning this clonotype itself: A junction boundary mismatches the germline segment, possibly from a read error. The chain links TRBV11-2 to TRBJ2-5, with D possibly matching TRBD1 (6 bases). The CDR3 has 14 amino acids. Germline CDR1 and CDR2: SGHAT and FQNNGV. Here the CDR3 reads CASSKGTSRETQHF. The CDR3 DNA sequence: TGTGCTAGCAGCAAGGGGACATCCAGAGAGACCCAGCACTTC.

On this clonotype: The junction and the germline gene differ at one end; a read error may be behind it. The chain recombines TRBV29-1 with TRBJ2-5; D tentatively reads TRBD1 or TRBD2 (5 bases each). CDR1 and CDR2 (germline): SQVTM, ANQGSEA. The CDR3 contains 12 residues. The CDR3 coding sequence is TGCAGCGTTGAAAGAGGGGAAGAGACCCAGCACTTC. Residues: CSVERGEETQHF. The whole variable domain, remainder taken from reference TRBV29-1 and TRBJ2-5, is SAVISQKPSRDICQRGTSLTIQCQVDSQVTMMFWYRQQPGQSLTLIATANQGSEATYESGFVIDKFPISRPNLTFSTLTVSNMSPEDSSIYLCSVERGEETQHFGPGTRLLVL.